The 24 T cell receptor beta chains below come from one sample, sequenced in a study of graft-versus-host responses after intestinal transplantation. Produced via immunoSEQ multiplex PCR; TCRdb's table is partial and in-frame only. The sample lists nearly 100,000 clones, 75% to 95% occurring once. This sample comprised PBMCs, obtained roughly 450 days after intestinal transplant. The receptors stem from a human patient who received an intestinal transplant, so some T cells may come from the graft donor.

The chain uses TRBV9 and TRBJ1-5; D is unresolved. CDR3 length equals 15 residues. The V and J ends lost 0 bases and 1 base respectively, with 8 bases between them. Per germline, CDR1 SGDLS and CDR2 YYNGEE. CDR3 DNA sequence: TGTGCCAGCAGCGTAGCGGACGGGAGCAATCAGCCCCAGCATTTT. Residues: CASSVADGSNQPQHF.

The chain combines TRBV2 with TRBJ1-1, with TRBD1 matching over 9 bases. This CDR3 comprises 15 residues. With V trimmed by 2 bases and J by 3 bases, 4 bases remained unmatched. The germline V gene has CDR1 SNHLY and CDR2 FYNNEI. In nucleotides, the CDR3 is TGTGCCAGCAGTGAATTGACAGGGGGGCACACTGAAGCTTTCTTT. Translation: CASSELTGGHTEAFF.

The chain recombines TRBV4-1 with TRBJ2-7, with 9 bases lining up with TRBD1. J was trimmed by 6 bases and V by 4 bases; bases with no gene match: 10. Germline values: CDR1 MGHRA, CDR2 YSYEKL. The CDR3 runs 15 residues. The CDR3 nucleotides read TGCGCCAGCAGCCCGACAGGGGGTCGGAGCGGCGAGCAGTACTTC. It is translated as CASSPTGGRSGEQYF.

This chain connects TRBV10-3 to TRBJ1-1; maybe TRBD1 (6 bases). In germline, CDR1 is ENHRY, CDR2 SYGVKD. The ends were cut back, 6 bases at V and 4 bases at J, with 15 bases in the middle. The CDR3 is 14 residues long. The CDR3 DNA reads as TGTGCCATCAGACGGGACACCGGACCCACTGAAGCTTTCTTT. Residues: CAIRRDTGPTEAFF.

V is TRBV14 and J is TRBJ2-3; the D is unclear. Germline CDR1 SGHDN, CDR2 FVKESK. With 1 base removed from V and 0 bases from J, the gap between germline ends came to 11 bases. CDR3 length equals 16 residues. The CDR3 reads CASSQVRRSSTDTQYF. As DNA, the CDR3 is TGTGCCAGCAGCCAAGTCCGGCGGTCTAGCACAGATACGCAGTATTTT.

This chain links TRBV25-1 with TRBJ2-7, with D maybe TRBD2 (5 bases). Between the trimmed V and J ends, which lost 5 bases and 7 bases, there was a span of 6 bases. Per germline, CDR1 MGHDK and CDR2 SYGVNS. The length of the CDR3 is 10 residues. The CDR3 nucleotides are TGTGCCAGCAGTCGGGGAGAGCAGTACTTC. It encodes CASSRGEQYF.

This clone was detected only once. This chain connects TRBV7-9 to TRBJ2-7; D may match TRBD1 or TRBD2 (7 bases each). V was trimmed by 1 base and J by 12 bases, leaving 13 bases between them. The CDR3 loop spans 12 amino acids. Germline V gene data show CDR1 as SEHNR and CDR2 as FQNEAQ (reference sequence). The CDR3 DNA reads TGTGCCAGCAGCTTAGGAGACAGGGAGGGGTACTTC. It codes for CASSLGDREGYF.

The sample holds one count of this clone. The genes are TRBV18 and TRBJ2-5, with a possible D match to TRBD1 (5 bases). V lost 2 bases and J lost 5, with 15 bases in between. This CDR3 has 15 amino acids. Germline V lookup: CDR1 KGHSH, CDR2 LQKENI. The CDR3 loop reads CASSPIQGARETQYF. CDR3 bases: TGTGCCAGCTCACCAATCCAAGGGGCCAGGGAGACCCAGTACTTC.

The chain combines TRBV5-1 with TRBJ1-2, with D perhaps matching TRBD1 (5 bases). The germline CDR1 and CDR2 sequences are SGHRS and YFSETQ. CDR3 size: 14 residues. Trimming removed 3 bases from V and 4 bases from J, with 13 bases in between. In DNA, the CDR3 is TGCGCCAGCAGCTCCGGGCAGGGTGTCTATGGCTACACCTTC. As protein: CASSSGQGVYGYTF.

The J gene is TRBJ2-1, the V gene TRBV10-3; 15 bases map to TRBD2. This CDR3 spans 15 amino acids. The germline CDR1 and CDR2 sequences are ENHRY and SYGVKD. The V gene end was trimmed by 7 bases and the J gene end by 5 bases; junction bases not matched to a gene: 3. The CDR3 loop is CAIKGLAGGNNEQFF. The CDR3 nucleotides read TGTGCCATCAAAGGACTAGCGGGGGGGAACAATGAGCAGTTCTTC.

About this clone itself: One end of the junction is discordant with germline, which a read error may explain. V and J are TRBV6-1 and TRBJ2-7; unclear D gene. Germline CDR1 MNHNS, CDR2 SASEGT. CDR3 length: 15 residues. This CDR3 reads CASREGPTGPYEQYF. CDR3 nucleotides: TGTGCCAGCAGGGAAGGGCCTACCGGACCCTACGAGCAGTACTTC.

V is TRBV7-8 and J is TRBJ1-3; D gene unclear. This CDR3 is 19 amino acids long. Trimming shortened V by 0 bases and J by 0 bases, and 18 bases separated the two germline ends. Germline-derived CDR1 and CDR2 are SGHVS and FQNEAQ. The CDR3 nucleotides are TGTGCCAGCAGCTTAGCGCTGTGGCGACACCAGAGCTCTGGAAACACCATATATTTT. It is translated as CASSLALWRHQSSGNTIYF. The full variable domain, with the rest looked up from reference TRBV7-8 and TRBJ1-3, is GAGVSQSPRYKVAKRGQDVALRCDPISGHVSLFWYQQALGQGPEFLTYFQNEAQLDKSGLPSDRFFAERPEGSVSTLKIQRTQQEDSAVYLCASSLALWRHQSSGNTIYFGEGSWLTVV.

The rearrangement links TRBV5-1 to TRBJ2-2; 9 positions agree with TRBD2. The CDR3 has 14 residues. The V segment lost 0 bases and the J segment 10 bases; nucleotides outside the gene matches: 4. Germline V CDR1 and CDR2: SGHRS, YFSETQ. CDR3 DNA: TGCGCCAGCAGCTTGGTAGCGGGGGCGGAGGAGCTGTTTTTT. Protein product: CASSLVAGAEELFF. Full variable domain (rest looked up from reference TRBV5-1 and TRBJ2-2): KAGVTQTPRYLIKTRGQQVTLSCSPISGHRSVSWYQQTPGQGLQFLFEYFSETQRNKGNFPGRFSGRQFSNSRSEMNVSTLELGDSALYLCASSLVAGAEELFFGEGSRLTVL.

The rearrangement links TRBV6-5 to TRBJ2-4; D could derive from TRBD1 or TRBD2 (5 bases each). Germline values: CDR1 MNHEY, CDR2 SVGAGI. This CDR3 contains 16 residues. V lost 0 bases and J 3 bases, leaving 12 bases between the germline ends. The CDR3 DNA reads TGTGCCAGCAGTTACTCTCTCCGGGACCACAAAAACATTCAGTACTTC. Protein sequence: CASSYSLRDHKNIQYF.

CDR3 DNA: TGTGCCAGCTCCCCCCGACAGGACTTGGGGGAGACCCAGTACTTC. This encodes CASSPRQDLGETQYF. V is TRBV18 and J is TRBJ2-5; possibly TRBD1 for D (6 bases). This CDR3 has 15 residues. The ends were cut back, 6 bases at V and 5 bases at J, with 19 bases in the middle. Germline V gene lookup returns CDR1 KGHSH and CDR2 LQKENI.

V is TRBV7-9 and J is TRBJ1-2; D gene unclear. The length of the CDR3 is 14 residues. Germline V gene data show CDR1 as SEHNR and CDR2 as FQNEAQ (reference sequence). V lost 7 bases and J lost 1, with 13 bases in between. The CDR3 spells CASTDIAYNYGYTF. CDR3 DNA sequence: TGTGCCAGCACAGACATAGCTTATAACTATGGCTACACCTTC.

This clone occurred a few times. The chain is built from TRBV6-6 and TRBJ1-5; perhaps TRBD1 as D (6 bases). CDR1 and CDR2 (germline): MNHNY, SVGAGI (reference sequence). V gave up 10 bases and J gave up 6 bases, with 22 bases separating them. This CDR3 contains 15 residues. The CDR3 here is CATLIKTGSAQPQHF. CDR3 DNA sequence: TGTGCCACCCTGATCAAGACAGGTTCGGCTCAGCCCCAGCATTTT.

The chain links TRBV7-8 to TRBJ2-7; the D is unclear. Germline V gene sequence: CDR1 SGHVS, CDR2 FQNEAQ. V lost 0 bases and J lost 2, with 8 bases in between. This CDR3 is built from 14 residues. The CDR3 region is CASSLALGTYEQYF. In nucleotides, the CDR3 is TGTGCCAGCAGCTTAGCGCTGGGGACCTACGAGCAGTACTTC.

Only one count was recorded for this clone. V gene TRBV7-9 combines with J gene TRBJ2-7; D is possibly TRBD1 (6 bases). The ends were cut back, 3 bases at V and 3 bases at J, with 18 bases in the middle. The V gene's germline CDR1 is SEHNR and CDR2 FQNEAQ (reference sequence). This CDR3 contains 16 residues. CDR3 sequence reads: CASSFSTGLVRYEQYF. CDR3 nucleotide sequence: TGTGCCAGCAGCTTTAGCACAGGGTTAGTTCGCTACGAGCAGTACTTC.

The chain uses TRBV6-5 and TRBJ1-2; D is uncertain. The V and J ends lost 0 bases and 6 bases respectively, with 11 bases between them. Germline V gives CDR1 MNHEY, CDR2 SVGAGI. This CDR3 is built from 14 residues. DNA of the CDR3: TGTGCCAGCAGTTACTCCGGGCACTCGAATGGCTACACCTTC. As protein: CASSYSGHSNGYTF.

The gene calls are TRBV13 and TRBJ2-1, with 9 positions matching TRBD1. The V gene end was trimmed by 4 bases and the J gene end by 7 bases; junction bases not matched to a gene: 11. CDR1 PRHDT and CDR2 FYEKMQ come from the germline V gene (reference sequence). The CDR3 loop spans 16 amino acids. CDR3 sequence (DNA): TGTGCCAGCAGCTCCGAAACAGGGGGCGTCGTAAATGAGCAGTTCTTC. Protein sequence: CASSSETGGVVNEQFF.

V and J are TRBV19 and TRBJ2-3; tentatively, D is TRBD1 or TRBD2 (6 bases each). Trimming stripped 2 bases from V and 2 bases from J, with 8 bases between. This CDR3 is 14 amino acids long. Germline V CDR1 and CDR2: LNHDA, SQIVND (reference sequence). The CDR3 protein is CASSIWGATDTQYF. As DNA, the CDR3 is TGTGCCAGTAGTATATGGGGGGCCACAGATACGCAGTATTTT.

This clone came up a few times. The CDR3 DNA sequence: TGTGCCAGCAGGCCCAGAAACACCATATATTTT. Its protein product is CASRPRNTIYF. V is TRBV11-2 and J is TRBJ1-3; no definite D call. Germline lookup yields CDR1 SGHAT and CDR2 FQNNGV. The length of the CDR3 is 11 residues. Trimming took 6 bases from V and 5 from J, leaving 5 bases between them.

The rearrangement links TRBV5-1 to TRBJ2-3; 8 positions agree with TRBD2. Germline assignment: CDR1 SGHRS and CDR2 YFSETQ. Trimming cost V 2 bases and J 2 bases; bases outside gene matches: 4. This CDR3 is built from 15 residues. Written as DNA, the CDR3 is TGCGCCAGCAGCTTAGCGGGGGCCTACACAGATACGCAGTATTTT. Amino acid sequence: CASSLAGAYTDTQYF. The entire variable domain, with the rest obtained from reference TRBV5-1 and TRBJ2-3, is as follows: KAGVTQTPRYLIKTRGQQVTLSCSPISGHRSVSWYQQTPGQGLQFLFEYFSETQRNKGNFPGRFSGRQFSNSRSEMNVSTLELGDSALYLCASSLAGAYTDTQYFGPGTRLTVL.